This T cell receptor (beta chain) was documented in a study of CD8+ T cells in alopecia areata. In the study overall: Oral tofacitinib, 5 to 10 mg twice daily, was given in an open-label trial.

General study points: Clonality was higher in lesional than normal scalp, especially in alopecia totalis/universalis.

Reverse transcribed after extraction, RNA yielded cDNA as the sequencing template. TCRdb's table, derived via immunoSEQ multiplex PCR, lists solely in-frame clones and lacks some. The sample lists 250,000 or so clones, 65% to 70% occurring once. Collection of lesional scalp punch biopsies and peripheral blood was performed in alopecia areata patients. On this clone itself: As yet, its antigen is unknown.

The junction had 13 bases not matched to a gene; V was cut back by 2 bases and J by 5 bases. CDR1 and CDR2 (germline): LGHNA, YNFKEQ. This CDR3 has 18 residues. The input for sequencing was CD4+ T cells sorted from blood, taken at week 0. The TCR originated in a human donor with alopecia areata. V gene TRBV4-2 combines with J gene TRBJ2-5, with TRBD2 matching over 11 bases. DNA for the CDR3: TGTGCCAGCAGCCAAACGGGGACTAGCGGCCTACTGAGGGAGACCCAGTACTTC. Protein product: CASSQTGTSGLLRETQYF.